The present TCR beta chain was sequenced within a study of identical twins. The germline gives CDR1 SGHRS, CDR2 YFSETQ. The V segment lost 2 bases and the J segment 5 bases; nucleotides outside the gene matches: 5. The CDR3 sequence is 14 residues long. A single record per CDR3 protein comes from TCRdb applying MiXCR to the 5' RACE reads. The sample shows 500,000 to 550,000 distinct CDR3 sequences, less than 25% of them seen only once. These data were also reused for a study on T cells expressing NK-cell markers.

The TCR was taken from a woman aged 18 to 35 in good health. The V and J genes are TRBV5-1 and TRBJ1-1, with 8 bases matching TRBD1. The sample comprised CD4+ T cells sorted from blood. The CDR3: CASSFQTGETEAFF. The CDR3 DNA sequence: TGCGCCAGCAGCTTTCAGACAGGGGAAACTGAAGCTTTCTTT.